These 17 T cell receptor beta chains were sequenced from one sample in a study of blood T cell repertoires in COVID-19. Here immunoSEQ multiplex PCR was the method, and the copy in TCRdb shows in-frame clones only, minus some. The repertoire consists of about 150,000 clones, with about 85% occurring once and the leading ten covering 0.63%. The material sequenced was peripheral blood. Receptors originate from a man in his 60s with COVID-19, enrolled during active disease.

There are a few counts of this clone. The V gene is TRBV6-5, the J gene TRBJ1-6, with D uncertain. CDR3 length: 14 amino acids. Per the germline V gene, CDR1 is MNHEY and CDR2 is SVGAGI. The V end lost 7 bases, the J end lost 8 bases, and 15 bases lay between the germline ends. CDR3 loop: CASTVRAADSPLHF. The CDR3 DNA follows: TGTGCCAGCACAGTGAGGGCGGCCGATTCACCCCTCCACTTT.

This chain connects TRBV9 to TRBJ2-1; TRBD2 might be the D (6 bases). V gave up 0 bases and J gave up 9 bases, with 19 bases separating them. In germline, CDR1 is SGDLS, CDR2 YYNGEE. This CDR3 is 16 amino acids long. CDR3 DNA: TGTGCCAGCAGCGTAGCGGTGGGCGGGGTGGTCAGTGAGCAGTTCTTC. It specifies CASSVAVGGVVSEQFF.

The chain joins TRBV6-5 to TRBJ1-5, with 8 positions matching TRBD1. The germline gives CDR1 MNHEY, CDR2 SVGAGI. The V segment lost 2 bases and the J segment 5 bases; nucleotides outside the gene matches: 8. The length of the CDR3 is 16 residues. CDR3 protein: CASSYIGQGIHQPQHF. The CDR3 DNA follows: TGTGCCAGCAGTTACATCGGACAGGGAATCCATCAGCCCCAGCATTTT.

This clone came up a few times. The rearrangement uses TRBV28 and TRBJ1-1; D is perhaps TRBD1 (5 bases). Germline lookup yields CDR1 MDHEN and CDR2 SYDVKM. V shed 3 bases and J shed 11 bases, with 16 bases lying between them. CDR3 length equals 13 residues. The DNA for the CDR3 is TGTGCCAGCAGTTTGTCCCCAGGGATGACGGCTTTCTTT. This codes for CASSLSPGMTAFF.

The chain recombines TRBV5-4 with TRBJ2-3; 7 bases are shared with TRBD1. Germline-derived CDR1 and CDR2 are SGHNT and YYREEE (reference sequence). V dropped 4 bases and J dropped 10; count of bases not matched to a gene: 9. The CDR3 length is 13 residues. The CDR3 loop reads CASSPRDSPSQYF. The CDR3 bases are TGTGCCAGCAGCCCCCGGGACAGCCCCTCGCAGTATTTT. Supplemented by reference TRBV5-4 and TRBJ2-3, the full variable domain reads ETGVTQSPTHLIKTRGQQVTLRCSSQSGHNTVSWYQQALGQGPQFIFQYYREEENGRGNFPPRFSGLQFPNYSSELNVNALELDDSALYLCASSPRDSPSQYFGPGTRLTVL.

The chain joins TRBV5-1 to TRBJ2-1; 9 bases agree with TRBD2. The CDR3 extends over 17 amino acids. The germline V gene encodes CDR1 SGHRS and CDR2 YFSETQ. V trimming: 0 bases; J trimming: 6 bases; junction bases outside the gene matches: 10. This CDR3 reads CASSLALVAGEANEQFF. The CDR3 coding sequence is TGCGCCAGCAGCTTGGCCCTCGTAGCGGGAGAGGCCAATGAGCAGTTCTTC.

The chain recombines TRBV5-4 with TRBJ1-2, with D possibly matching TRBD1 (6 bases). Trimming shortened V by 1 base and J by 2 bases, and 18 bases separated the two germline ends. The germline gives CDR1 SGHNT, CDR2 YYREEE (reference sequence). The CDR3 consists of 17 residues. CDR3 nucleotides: TGTGCCAGCAGCTTGAGGTCAGGGGTATGGTCGAACTATGGCTACACCTTC. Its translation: CASSLRSGVWSNYGYTF.

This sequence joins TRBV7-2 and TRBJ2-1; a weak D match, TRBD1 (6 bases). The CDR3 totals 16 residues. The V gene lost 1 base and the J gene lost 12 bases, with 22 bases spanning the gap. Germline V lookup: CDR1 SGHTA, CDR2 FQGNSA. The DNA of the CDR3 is TGTGCCAGCAGCTTAGTCACAGGGACCTTTCTTGGTGGGCAGTTCTTC. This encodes CASSLVTGTFLGGQFF.

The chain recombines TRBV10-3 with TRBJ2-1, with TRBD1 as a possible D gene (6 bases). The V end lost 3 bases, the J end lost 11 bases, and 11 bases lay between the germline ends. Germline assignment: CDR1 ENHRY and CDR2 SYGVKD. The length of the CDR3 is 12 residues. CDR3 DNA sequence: TGTGCCATCAGTGAACAGGGTTGGAAGCAGTTCTTC. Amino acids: CAISEQGWKQFF.

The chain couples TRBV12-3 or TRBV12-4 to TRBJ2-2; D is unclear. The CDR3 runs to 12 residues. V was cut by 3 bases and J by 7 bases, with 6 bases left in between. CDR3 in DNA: TGTGCCAGCAGTTTTTCCGTCGGGGAGCTGTTTTTT. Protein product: CASSFSVGELFF.

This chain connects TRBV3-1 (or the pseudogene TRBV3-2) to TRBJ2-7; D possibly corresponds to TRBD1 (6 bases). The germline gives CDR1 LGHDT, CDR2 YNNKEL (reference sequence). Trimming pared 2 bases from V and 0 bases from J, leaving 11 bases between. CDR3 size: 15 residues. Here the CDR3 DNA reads TGTGCCAGCAGCCAATTAGGGGACACCTCCTACGAGCAGTACTTC. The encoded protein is CASSQLGDTSYEQYF.

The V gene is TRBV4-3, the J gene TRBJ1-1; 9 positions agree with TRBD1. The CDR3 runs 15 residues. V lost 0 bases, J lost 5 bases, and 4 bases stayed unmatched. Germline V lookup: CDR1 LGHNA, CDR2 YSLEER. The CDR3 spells CASSQEQGARTEAFF. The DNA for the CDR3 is TGCGCCAGCAGCCAAGAACAGGGGGCGCGAACTGAAGCTTTCTTT.

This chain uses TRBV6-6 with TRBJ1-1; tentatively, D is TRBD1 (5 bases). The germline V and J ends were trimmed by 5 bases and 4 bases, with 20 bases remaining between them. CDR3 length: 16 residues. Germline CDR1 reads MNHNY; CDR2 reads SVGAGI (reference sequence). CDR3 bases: TGTGCCAGCAGTACCCCAGGGCAGGGAAGAGGCACTGAAGCTTTCTTT. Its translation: CASSTPGQGRGTEAFF.

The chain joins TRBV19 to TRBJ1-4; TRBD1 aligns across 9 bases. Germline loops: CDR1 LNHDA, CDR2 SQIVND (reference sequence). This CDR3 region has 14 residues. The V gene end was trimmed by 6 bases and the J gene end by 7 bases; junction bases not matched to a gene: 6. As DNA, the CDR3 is TGTGCCAGTAGGGCGACAGGGGGAGGTGAAAAACTGTTTTTT. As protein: CASRATGGGEKLFF.

The DNA of the CDR3 is TGTGCCAGCAGCTTAGGGTTAGGGGACAGGGTTTTCAATGAGCAGTTCTTC. Its protein product is CASSLGLGDRVFNEQFF. The chain combines TRBV11-3 with TRBJ2-1, with 9 bases matching TRBD1. Germline-derived CDR1 and CDR2 are SGHNT and YENEEA. Losses at the gene ends were 1 base for V and 6 bases for J; bases not matched to a gene: 10. The length of the CDR3 is 17 residues.

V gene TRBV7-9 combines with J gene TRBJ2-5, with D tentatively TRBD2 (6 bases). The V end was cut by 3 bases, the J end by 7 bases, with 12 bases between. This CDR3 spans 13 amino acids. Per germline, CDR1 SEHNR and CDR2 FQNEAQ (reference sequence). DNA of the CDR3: TGTGCCAGCAGCTTTCGGACCGGGGGGACCCAGTACTTC. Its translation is CASSFRTGGTQYF.

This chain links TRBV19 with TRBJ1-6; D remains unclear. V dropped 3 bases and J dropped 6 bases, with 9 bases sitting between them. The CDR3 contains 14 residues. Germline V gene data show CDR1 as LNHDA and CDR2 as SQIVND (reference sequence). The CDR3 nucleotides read TGTGCCAGTAGTATTGACGGAGGTAATTCACCCCTCCACTTT. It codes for CASSIDGGNSPLHF.